This T cell receptor beta chain appears in the sequencing data of a study of control samples from healthy donors and cancer patients. The repertoire was sequenced with immunoSEQ multiplex PCR; TCRdb's copy has only in-frame clones and lacks some. The sample consists of some 130,000 clones, approximately 88% of them appearing once. V was clipped by 2 bases and J by 2 bases, with 18 bases between them. The length of the CDR3 is 17 residues. Germline V gene sequence: CDR1 LNHDA, CDR2 SQIVND (reference sequence). The chain couples TRBV19 to TRBJ1-1; the D gene is possibly TRBD1 (5 bases). The material sequenced was blood. The sequence came from a man aged 40-55 years in good health. CDR3 DNA sequence: TGTGCCAGTAGTATACTTCCGGAGACAGCCTATAACACTGAAGCTTTCTTT. Translating gives CASSILPETAYNTEAFF.